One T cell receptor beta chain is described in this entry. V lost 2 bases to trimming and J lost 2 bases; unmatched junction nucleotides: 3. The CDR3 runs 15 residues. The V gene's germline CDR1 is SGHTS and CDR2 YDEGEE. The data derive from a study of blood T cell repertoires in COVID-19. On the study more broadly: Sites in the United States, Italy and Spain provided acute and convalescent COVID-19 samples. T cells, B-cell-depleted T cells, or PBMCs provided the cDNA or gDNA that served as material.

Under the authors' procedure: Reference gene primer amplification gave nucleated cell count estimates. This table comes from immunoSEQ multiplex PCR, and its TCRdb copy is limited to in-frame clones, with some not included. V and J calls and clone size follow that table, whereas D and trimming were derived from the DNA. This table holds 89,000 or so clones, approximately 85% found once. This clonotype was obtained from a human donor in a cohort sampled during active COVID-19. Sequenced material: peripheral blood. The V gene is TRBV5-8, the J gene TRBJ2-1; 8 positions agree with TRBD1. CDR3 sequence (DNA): TGTGCCAGCAGCTTAGGACAGGGTCCCTACAATGAGCAGTTCTTC. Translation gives CASSLGQGPYNEQFF.